Shown below are 27 T cell receptor beta chains from a single sample sequenced in a study of OX40 agonist ivuxolimab in advanced cancers. Assay: immunoSEQ multiplex PCR; the TCRdb copy retains only in-frame clones and omits some. The sample yields about 60,000 clones, about four fifths seen once. Specimen: CD4+ or CD8+ T cells sorted from blood, collected in a trial of the OX40 agonist ivuxolimab. The receptor source for this set is an adult with an advanced solid tumor such as melanoma, head and neck, liver or kidney cancer.

The J gene is TRBJ1-4, the V gene TRBV10-3, with 7 bases matching TRBD1. The CDR3 is 14 residues long. Trimming cost V 2 bases and J 6 bases; bases outside gene matches: 3. Germline V gene sequence: CDR1 ENHRY, CDR2 SYGVKD. CDR3 loop: CAISEQTGDEKLFF. The CDR3 DNA reads as TGTGCCATCAGTGAGCAAACAGGGGATGAAAAACTGTTTTTT.

The V and J genes are TRBV21-1 and TRBJ2-7; TRBD1 was called by the table and not checked on the DNA. TRBV21-1 corresponds to a pseudogene. The CDR3 totals 15 residues. CDR3 protein: CASSKTVTDRYEQYF. For the CDR3, the DNA is TGTGCCAGCTCCAAAACTGTGACAGATCGTTACGAGCAGTACTTC.

The chain links TRBV27 to TRBJ2-7; the match to TRBD2 covers 10 bases. Germline values: CDR1 MNHEY, CDR2 SMNVEV (reference sequence). The CDR3 totals 16 residues. With 4 bases clipped from V and 2 bases from J, the junction kept 8 bases outside the gene matches. CDR3 nucleotide sequence: TGTGCCAGCAGTTCCCCCGGACTAGCGGCTACCTACGAGCAGTACTTC. Amino acid sequence: CASSSPGLAATYEQYF.

This clone was picked up one time. The chain combines TRBV7-2 with TRBJ2-2, with D unclear. The CDR3 length is 12 residues. The V and J ends lost 1 base and 3 bases respectively, with 0 bases between them. The germline V gene has CDR1 SGHTA and CDR2 FQGNSA. The CDR3, as DNA: TGTGCCAGCAGCTTAGACACCGGGGAGCTGTTTTTT. This encodes CASSLDTGELFF.

The chain is built from TRBV12-5 and TRBJ2-1, with 13 bases aligning to TRBD2. The germline CDR1 and CDR2 sequences are LGHNT and FRNRAP. V was pared by 2 bases and J by 9 bases, with 7 bases of the junction left unmatched. There are 16 residues in the CDR3. The CDR3 loop is CASGLRTSGRVSEQFF. CDR3 in DNA: TGTGCTAGTGGTTTGAGGACTAGCGGGAGAGTTAGTGAGCAGTTCTTC.

The chain recombines TRBV5-1 with TRBJ2-2; 7 nucleotides line up with TRBD1. Losses at the gene ends were 6 bases for V and 5 bases for J; bases not matched to a gene: 10. Germline CDR1 reads SGHRS; CDR2 reads YFSETQ. This CDR3 comprises 15 residues. The CDR3 protein is CASTPPGGVTGELFF. The CDR3 region has the DNA TGCGCCAGCACACCTCCAGGGGGTGTTACCGGGGAGCTGTTTTTT. The variable domain in full, completed from reference TRBV5-1 and TRBJ2-2, reads KAGVTQTPRYLIKTRGQQVTLSCSPISGHRSVSWYQQTPGQGLQFLFEYFSETQRNKGNFPGRFSGRQFSNSRSEMNVSTLELGDSALYLCASTPPGGVTGELFFGEGSRLTVL.

V is TRBV6-1 and J is TRBJ1-3; the D is unclear. The CDR3 has 15 amino acids. V was clipped by 2 bases and J by 0 bases, with 8 bases between them. Germline V gives CDR1 MNHNS, CDR2 SASEGT. CDR3 residues: CASSETGSSGNTIYF. CDR3 bases: TGTGCCAGCAGTGAAACGGGGAGCTCTGGAAACACCATATATTTT.

V and J are TRBV27 and TRBJ1-2; no reliable D call. The V gene lost 5 bases and the J gene lost 4 bases, with 14 bases spanning the gap. The CDR3 runs 14 residues. Germline CDR1 MNHEY, CDR2 SMNVEV (reference sequence). The DNA of the CDR3 is TGTGCCAGCAGTGCGTTGGACGGACTCTATGGCTACACCTTC. This translates into CASSALDGLYGYTF.

The chain is built from TRBV15 and TRBJ2-1; perhaps D is TRBD1 or TRBD2 (5 bases each). The CDR3 length is 13 residues. Germline V CDR1 and CDR2: LNHNV, YYDKDF (reference sequence). Trimming removed 4 bases at V and 6 bases at J, with 10 bases between. The CDR3 sequence: CATSNRGGNEQFF. Here the CDR3 DNA reads TGTGCCACCAGCAACCGTGGGGGCAATGAGCAGTTCTTC.

This chain links TRBV28 with TRBJ2-3; D possibly uses TRBD1 or TRBD2 (5 bases each). CDR1 is MDHEN and CDR2 is SYDVKM in the germline V gene. Deletions cut 4 bases from V and 11 bases from J, with 13 bases between. This CDR3 is 12 amino acids long. The CDR3 protein is CASSSSQRGQYF. CDR3 coding DNA: TGTGCCAGCAGTTCGTCCCAGAGGGGGCAGTATTTT. Supplemented by reference TRBV28 and TRBJ2-3, the full variable domain reads DVKVTQSSRYLVKRTGEKVFLECVQDMDHENMFWYRQDPGLGLRLIYFSYDVKMKEKGDIPEGYSVSREKKERFSLILESASTNQTSMYLCASSSSQRGQYFGPGTRLTVL.

The chain uses TRBV6-4 and TRBJ2-2; 7 positions match TRBD2. This CDR3 is built from 17 residues. Germline-derived CDR1 and CDR2 are MRHNA and SNTAGT. The junction had 15 bases not matched to a gene; V was cut back by 4 bases and J by 7 bases. The chain's CDR3 is CASSALSSGGNGGELFF. CDR3 bases: TGTGCCAGCAGTGCGTTGTCTAGCGGAGGCAACGGCGGGGAGCTGTTTTTT.

The chain has TRBV30 and TRBJ1-3, with D maybe TRBD1 (5 bases). CDR1 GTSNPN and CDR2 SVGIG come from the germline V gene (reference sequence). V dropped 4 bases and J dropped 5 bases, with 24 bases sitting between them. CDR3 length: 17 amino acids. The CDR3: CAWISTRGAAARNTIYF. DNA of the CDR3: TGTGCCTGGATATCCACCCGAGGGGCGGCGGCGAGAAACACCATATATTTT.

The rearrangement uses TRBV19 and TRBJ1-1, with D maybe TRBD1 (5 bases). Trimming took 7 bases from V and 7 from J, leaving 22 bases between them. There are 15 residues in the CDR3. Germline V gene data show CDR1 as LNHDA and CDR2 as SQIVND (reference sequence). In DNA form, the CDR3 reads TGTGCCAGTACCTACCCGGGCAGGGCCTTGTATGAAGCTTTCTTT. This gives the protein CASTYPGRALYEAFF.

This clone has only one observation. CDR3 in amino acids: CASSGPGETQYF. The CDR3 DNA is TGTGCCAGTAGCGGCCCGGGGGAGACCCAGTACTTC. The chain combines TRBV19 with TRBJ2-5; D may be TRBD2 (5 bases). Germline V lookup: CDR1 LNHDA, CDR2 SQIVND (reference sequence). V was clipped by 6 bases and J by 5 bases, with 10 bases between them. This CDR3 has 12 residues.

J is TRBJ2-3 and V is TRBV28; D is unresolved. This CDR3 is 14 amino acids long. Between the trimmed V and J ends, which lost 6 bases and 1 base, there was a span of 11 bases. CDR1 and CDR2 (germline): MDHEN, SYDVKM. CDR3 sequence reads: CASSSDRRTDTQYF. The CDR3 nucleotides read TGTGCCAGCAGCTCGGACCGTCGCACAGATACGCAGTATTTT.

This clone appeared a few times. V usage is TRBV6-6 and J usage is TRBJ2-7; D unclear. Between the trimmed V and J ends, which lost 5 bases and 5 bases, there was a span of 13 bases. CDR1 and CDR2 from the germline V gene are MNHNY and SVGAGI (reference sequence). The CDR3 totals 13 residues. CDR3 nucleotide sequence: TGTGCCAGCAGTCCCGGTCCGACGGACGAGCAGTACTTC. It translates to CASSPGPTDEQYF.

The chain is built from TRBV6-6 and TRBJ2-1; 11 positions match TRBD2. J lost 7 bases, V lost 6 bases, and 8 bases had no gene match. Germline V gives CDR1 MNHNY, CDR2 SVGAGI (reference sequence). CDR3 length: 15 residues. In DNA, the CDR3 is TGTGCCAGCAGACCGGGACTAGCGGTCTTTAATGAGCAGTTCTTC. As protein: CASRPGLAVFNEQFF.

This CDR3 is CAWGWAEQFF. The CDR3 bases are TGTGCCTGGGGATGGGCTGAGCAGTTCTTC. The V and J genes are TRBV30 and TRBJ2-1; D remains unclear. The germline V and J ends were trimmed by 5 bases and 9 bases, with 8 bases remaining between them. The CDR3 is made up of 10 amino acids. Germline V gene data show CDR1 as GTSNPN and CDR2 as SVGIG (reference sequence).

The genes are TRBV19 and TRBJ2-2; D unresolved. In germline, CDR1 is LNHDA, CDR2 SQIVND (reference sequence). The CDR3 is 17 residues long. The V and J ends lost 3 bases and 4 bases respectively, with 18 bases between them. CDR3 DNA sequence: TGTGCCAGTAGTATGTTTGGGTCGGCGGCTTCCACCGGGGAGCTGTTTTTT. Translation: CASSMFGSAASTGELFF.

By frequency in the sample, this clone is medium-sized. This sequence joins TRBV25-1 and TRBJ2-7, with a possible D match to TRBD1 (6 bases). Trimming stripped 3 bases from V and 1 base from J, with 13 bases between. CDR3 length: 15 residues. From germline, CDR1 is MGHDK and CDR2 SYGVNS. This CDR3 is CASSDTGPRSYEQYF. As DNA, the CDR3 is TGTGCCAGCAGTGACACAGGGCCCAGGTCCTACGAGCAGTACTTC.

There are a few counts of this clone. The CDR3 DNA reads as TGCGCCAGCAGCCAACCTGGACAGGGAGGCGGCTACACCTTC. This encodes CASSQPGQGGGYTF. V usage is TRBV5-1 and J usage is TRBJ1-2; 8 bases are a match to TRBD1. V dropped 4 bases and J dropped 8; count of bases not matched to a gene: 10. This CDR3 is built from 14 residues. Germline values: CDR1 SGHRS, CDR2 YFSETQ.

V is TRBV7-6 and J is TRBJ1-5; D is ambiguous. Trimming cost V 7 bases and J 9 bases, with 16 bases left between them. The germline V gene has CDR1 SGHVS and CDR2 FNYEAQ. The CDR3 consists of 13 residues. The CDR3 here is CASTVARGAPQHF. CDR3 in DNA: TGTGCCAGCACTGTAGCCCGAGGAGCGCCCCAGCATTTT.

The V gene is TRBV6-5, the J gene TRBJ2-3, with 9 bases that match TRBD2. V was clipped by 0 bases and J by 0 bases; unmatched bases: 1. The length of the CDR3 is 16 residues. The germline V gene encodes CDR1 MNHEY and CDR2 SVGAGI. The CDR3 region is CASSYSAGGSTDTQYF. In DNA form, the CDR3 reads TGTGCCAGCAGTTACTCGGCGGGAGGGAGCACAGATACGCAGTATTTT.

This rearrangement joins TRBV29-1 to TRBJ2-3; no reliable D call. Germline-derived CDR1 and CDR2 are SQVTM and ANQGSEA. Trimming took off 4 bases at V and 4 bases at J, with 15 bases between the two ends. This CDR3 region has 14 residues. The CDR3, as DNA: TGCAGCGTTGTCTGGGATCTAAGCCCAGATACGCAGTATTTT. Its protein is CSVVWDLSPDTQYF.

V is TRBV5-6 and J is TRBJ2-2; D gene unclear. The germline gives CDR1 SGHDT, CDR2 YYEEEE. The CDR3 consists of 16 residues. V lost 0 bases and J lost 0, with 9 bases in between. The CDR3 DNA reads as TGTGCCAGCAGCTTGGTTCTGATTGCGAACACCGGGGAGCTGTTTTTT. As protein: CASSLVLIANTGELFF.

CDR3 nucleotide sequence: TGTGCCAGCAGCCAAGGTGTGGGCGCAGGTGACAATGAGCAGTTCTTC. This encodes CASSQGVGAGDNEQFF. This chain links TRBV4-2 with TRBJ2-1, with unresolved D. Trimming cost V 1 base and J 5 bases, with 15 bases left between them. Germline lookup yields CDR1 LGHNA and CDR2 YNFKEQ. The CDR3 length is 16 residues.

V is TRBV6-5 and J is TRBJ2-5; 9 nucleotides agree with TRBD2. The CDR3 has 15 amino acids. The germline gives CDR1 MNHEY, CDR2 SVGAGI. V trimming: 6 bases; J trimming: 5 bases; junction bases outside the gene matches: 10. The CDR3 coding sequence is TGTGCCAGCAGATTAATAGCGGGAGCGTTGGAGACCCAGTACTTC. Translated: CASRLIAGALETQYF.